These 15 T cell receptor beta chains were all obtained from the same sample, sequenced in a study of human T cells and chemical hapten exposure. TCRdb reprocessed the RACE reads with MiXCR, giving one entry per CDR3 protein. The table records roughly 100,000 distinct CDR3 sequences, approximately 9.9% of them present only once. Noted time point: pre-sensitization, week 0. The treatment denotes: therapeutic diphenylcyclopropenone sensitization with weekly scalp DPC. The sequencing used whole blood, collected in connection with sensitization to the hapten diphenylcyclopropenone (DPC). The receptors here all came from a woman in her thirties or forties with alopecia areata. Some clones in this sample may be carry-over from other donors' samples.

This clonotype has more than one count but fewer than ten. This CDR3 is CASSPLIAGGQFF. Here the CDR3 DNA reads TGTGCCAGCAGCCCCCTGATAGCGGGGGGGCAGTTCTTC. The chain couples TRBV7-2 to TRBJ2-1, with TRBD2 identical over 10 bases. J lost 12 bases, V lost 5 bases, and 7 bases had no gene match. CDR3 length: 13 amino acids. Germline V lookup: CDR1 SGHTA, CDR2 FQGNSA.

The rearrangement uses TRBV7-2 and TRBJ1-1, with TRBD1 identical over 8 bases. The CDR3 has 14 residues. J was trimmed by 6 bases and V by 1 base; bases with no gene match: 4. CDR1 is SGHTA and CDR2 is FQGNSA in the germline V gene. The CDR3 spells CASSLDRGRAEAFF. CDR3 sequence (DNA): TGTGCCAGCAGCTTAGACAGGGGGAGGGCTGAAGCTTTCTTT. The whole variable domain, filled in from reference TRBV7-2 and TRBJ1-1, reads GAGVSQSPSNKVTEKGKDVELRCDPISGHTALYWYRQSLGQGLEFLIYFQGNSAPDKSGLPSDRFSAERTGGSVSTLTIQRTQQEDSAVYLCASSLDRGRAEAFFGQGTRLTVV.

At least ten counts were recorded for this clonotype. The chain links TRBV6-6 to TRBJ1-5; D is ambiguous. Germline-derived CDR1 and CDR2 are MNHNY and SVGAGI (reference sequence). CDR3 size: 15 residues. V shed 0 bases and J shed 4 bases, with 10 bases lying between them. CDR3 DNA sequence: TGTGCCAGCAGTTACTCGAGTCAAGTTAATCAGCCCCAGCATTTT. It is translated as CASSYSSQVNQPQHF.

This clonotype was counted a few times. V gene TRBV2 combines with J gene TRBJ2-5; D is undetermined. Germline lookup yields CDR1 SNHLY and CDR2 FYNNEI. Trimming removed 2 bases from V and 6 bases from J, with 13 bases in between. The CDR3 has 14 residues. The CDR3 DNA reads TGTGCCAGCAGTGAAAGGTCGTGGCAGCAGACCCAGTACTTC. Its protein product is CASSERSWQQTQYF. Combining the CDR3 with reference TRBV2 and TRBJ2-5 gives the whole variable domain EPEVTQTPSHQVTQMGQEVILRCVPISNHLYFYWYRQILGQKVEFLVSFYNNEISEKSEIFDDQFSVERPDGSNFTLKIRSTKLEDSAMYFCASSERSWQQTQYFGPGTRLLVL.

This clonotype was seen ten or more times. For the CDR3, the DNA is TGCGCCAGCAGCCACGGGACTAGCGGGCCCTACGAGCAGTACTTC. Translated, it gives CASSHGTSGPYEQYF. V is TRBV4-3 and J is TRBJ2-7, with 12 bases identical to TRBD2. CDR3 length: 15 amino acids. CDR1 LGHNA and CDR2 YSLEER come from the germline V gene. The J segment lost 2 bases and the V segment lost 3 bases, leaving 2 bases of the junction unmatched.

This rearrangement joins TRBV12-3 or TRBV12-4 to TRBJ2-1; tentative D call: TRBD1 (7 bases). This CDR3 is built from 15 residues. The ends were cut back, 8 bases at V and 7 bases at J, with 21 bases in the middle. CDR3 protein: CASSSHRGAGNEQFF. The CDR3 DNA reads TGTGCCAGCTCGAGCCACAGGGGCGCGGGGAATGAGCAGTTCTTC.

This clonotype has a count of ten or more. The chain combines TRBV12-3 or TRBV12-4 with TRBJ2-7; perhaps D is TRBD1 or TRBD2 (5 bases each). V was clipped by 3 bases and J by 1 base, with 7 bases between them. This CDR3 region has 13 residues. The CDR3 sequence is CASSLGRSYEQYF. CDR3 DNA sequence: TGTGCCAGCAGTTTGGGACGATCCTACGAGCAGTACTTC.

J is TRBJ2-7 and V is TRBV7-9, with D unresolved. Germline-derived CDR1 and CDR2 are SEHNR and FQNEAQ (reference sequence). Trimming pared 5 bases from V and 7 bases from J, leaving 18 bases between. The CDR3 loop spans 14 amino acids. CDR3 loop: CASSTTIRAEEQYF. The DNA of the CDR3 is TGTGCCAGCAGCACAACGATTAGGGCGGAGGAGCAGTACTTC.

This clonotype was counted a few times. The chain employs TRBV6-2 or TRBV6-3 and TRBJ2-2; possible D gene TRBD1, 5 bases. V shed 5 bases and J shed 3 bases, with 10 bases lying between them. The germline V gene encodes CDR1 MNHEY and CDR2 SVGEGT. The CDR3 is 14 residues long. CDR3 in DNA: TGTGCCAGCAGTCGCAGGGCCGACACCGGGGAGCTGTTTTTT. This codes for CASSRRADTGELFF.

This clonotype was observed at least ten times. The rearrangement joins TRBV5-4 to TRBJ2-1, with 7 nucleotides matching TRBD2. The length of the CDR3 is 14 residues. V was clipped by 2 bases and J by 6 bases; unmatched bases: 5. The germline V gene has CDR1 SGHNT and CDR2 YYREEE (reference sequence). In DNA, the CDR3 is TGTGCCAGCAGCTTAGAGCGGGGAGTCAATGAGCAGTTCTTC. It codes for CASSLERGVNEQFF.

This chain joins TRBV11-2 and TRBJ1-3, with 7 positions matching TRBD1. CDR1 and CDR2 from the germline V gene are SGHAT and FQNNGV. This CDR3 is built from 17 residues. Trimming cost V 5 bases and J 2 bases; bases outside gene matches: 12. The CDR3 region has the DNA TGTGCCAGCAGCCCAAGAAGGGGGCGGACTACTGGAAACACCATATATTTT. Translation: CASSPRRGRTTGNTIYF.

In this sample, this clonotype turned up many times. This rearrangement joins TRBV4-3 to TRBJ1-1; possibly TRBD1 for D (5 bases). The V gene lost 0 bases and the J gene lost 4 bases, with 21 bases spanning the gap. The CDR3 contains 18 residues. The germline CDR1 and CDR2 sequences are LGHNA and YSLEER. The CDR3 spells CASSQESTAQGVGTEAFF. CDR3 nucleotide sequence: TGCGCCAGCAGCCAAGAATCGACAGCCCAGGGTGTGGGCACTGAAGCTTTCTTT.

Many counts were recorded for this clonotype. The chain links TRBV7-2 to TRBJ1-3; D not certain. Trimming took 3 bases from V and 4 from J, leaving 10 bases between them. The CDR3 runs 14 residues. Germline V CDR1 and CDR2: SGHTA, FQGNSA. DNA of the CDR3: TGTGCCAGCAGCTTGTGGGAGGCCGGAAACACCATATATTTT. Protein sequence: CASSLWEAGNTIYF.

This clonotype appeared many times. The chain employs TRBV7-2 and TRBJ2-3; 9 bases are a match to TRBD2. Looked up from germline, CDR1 is SGHTA and CDR2 is FQGNSA. V dropped 1 base and J dropped 7; count of bases not matched to a gene: 9. This CDR3 has 16 residues. For the CDR3, the DNA is TGTGCCAGCAGCTTAGATGGTAGCGGGGGCACTAATACGCAGTATTTT. Its translation: CASSLDGSGGTNTQYF.

This clonotype was found many times. The V and J genes are TRBV7-9 and TRBJ1-6; TRBD1 matches at 7 bases. The CDR3 runs to 14 residues. Trimming took 5 bases from V and 7 from J; bases not matched to a gene: 5. Germline V gene data show CDR1 as SEHNR and CDR2 as FQNEAQ (reference sequence). The CDR3 DNA sequence: TGTGCCAGCAGCAGGGGGGACAGCAATTCACCCCTCCACTTT. Its protein is CASSRGDSNSPLHF. Using reference TRBV7-9 and TRBJ1-6 for the parts outside the CDR3, the full variable domain is DTGVSQNPRHKITKRGQNVTFRCDPISEHNRLYWYRQTLGQGPEFLTYFQNEAQLEKSRLLSDRFSAERPKGSFSTLEIQRTEQGDSAMYLCASSRGDSNSPLHFGNGTRLTVT.